This is a list of T cell receptor beta chains from one sample in a study of CD8 T cells in Susac syndrome. TCRdb called the immunoSEQ multiplex PCR reads again in MiXCR, with one record for every CDR3 protein. The data show about 180,000 distinct CDR3 sequences, roughly 95% seen once. Sequencing input: CD8+ T cells from PBMCs. The receptors were sampled from a human donor with multiple sclerosis. Each CDR3 is given with its conserved first and last residue. A D gene is named only where the DNA matches it firmly.

>TRBV2|TRBJ2-5|.
CASSQETQYF
TGTGCCAGCAGTCAAGAGACCCAGTACTTC
>TRBV29-1|TRBJ2-3|.
CSVMGFKTGAQYF
TGCAGCGTTATGGGTTTCAAGACGGGTGCGCAGTATTTT
>TRBV20-1|TRBJ2-5|TRBD2
CSAIGTSSGGGLTQYF
TGCAGTGCTATCGGCACGAGCAGCGGGGGGGGGTTGACCCAGTACTTC
>TRBV12-5|TRBJ1-5|.
CASGLLTGPHQPQHF
TGTGCTAGTGGTTTGCTAACAGGGCCTCATCAGCCCCAGCATTTT
>TRBV29-1|TRBJ2-1|.
CSVGRVGGYNEQFF
TGCAGCGTGGGGCGGGTTGGAGGTTACAATGAGCAGTTCTTC
>TRBV7-3|TRBJ2-1|.
CASSGPLANNEQFF
TGTGCCAGCAGCGGTCCCCTAGCGAACAATGAGCAGTTCTTC
>TRBV7-8|TRBJ2-1|.
CASSLGQVSYNEQFF
TGTGCCAGCAGCTTAGGACAGGTTTCCTACAATGAGCAGTTCTTC
>TRBV6-5|TRBJ2-7|.
CASSSPGPQHEQYF
TGTGCCAGCAGTTCCCCGGGCCCCCAGCACGAGCAGTACTTC
>TRBV20-1|TRBJ2-1|TRBD2
CSAWDSLAGDHNEQFF
TGCAGTGCTTGGGATTCGTTAGCGGGGGACCACAATGAGCAGTTCTTC
>TRBV15|TRBJ2-4|.
CATTPPAKNIQYF
TGTGCCACCACCCCCCCGGCCAAAAACATTCAGTACTTC
>TRBV29-1|TRBJ2-5|.
CSVWREETQYF
TGCAGCGTTTGGAGGGAAGAGACCCAGTACTTC
>TRBV2|TRBJ2-5|.
CASSEGLVGETQYF
TGTGCCAGCAGTGAGGGGTTGGTCGGGGAGACCCAGTACTTC
>TRBV15|TRBJ1-2|TRBD1
CATGAGGFYGYTF
TGTGCCACCGGGGCAGGGGGGTTCTATGGCTACACCTTC
>TRBV19|TRBJ2-5|.
CASSIWAGRETQYF
TGTGCCAGTAGTATATGGGCAGGGCGAGAGACCCAGTACTTC
>TRBV27|TRBJ2-7|TRBD1
CASSLDRGLREQYF
TGTGCCAGCAGTTTAGACAGGGGGCTAAGGGAGCAGTACTTC
>TRBV28|TRBJ2-5|TRBD1
CASITRRDSQETQYF
TGTGCCAGCATTACCCGCCGGGACAGCCAAGAGACCCAGTACTTC
>TRBV20-1|TRBJ2-1|TRBD2
CSARGLAGKENEQFF
TGCAGTGCTAGGGGACTAGCGGGGAAGGAGAATGAGCAGTTCTTC
>TRBV11-2|TRBJ2-7|.
CASSLHSSYEQYF
TGTGCCAGCAGCTTACACAGTAGTTACGAGCAGTACTTC
>TRBV5-6|TRBJ1-1|.
CASSFQGLNTEAFF
TGTGCCAGCAGCTTCCAGGGACTGAACACTGAAGCTTTCTTT
>TRBV4-1|TRBJ2-2|TRBD2
CASSQVSGGTGELFF
TGCGCCAGCAGCCAAGTTAGCGGGGGGACCGGGGAGCTGTTTTTT
>TRBV3-1|TRBJ2-4|.
CASSPPILF
TGTGCCAGCAGCCCGCCAATCCTATTC
>TRBV5-6|TRBJ1-2|TRBD1
CASTELQGTIYGYTF
TGTGCCAGCACCGAGTTACAGGGGACGATCTATGGCTACACCTTC
>TRBV18|TRBJ2-7|.
CASSQPGPRAPYEQYF
TGTGCCAGCTCTCAACCAGGACCCAGGGCACCCTACGAGCAGTACTTC
>TRBV5-6|TRBJ1-1|TRBD1
CASSSGQGVSVNTEAFF
TGTGCCAGCAGCTCGGGACAGGGAGTGTCGGTGAACACTGAAGCTTTCTTT
>TRBV27|TRBJ2-1|TRBD2
CASSLSASGNEQFF
TGTGCCAGCAGTTTATCGGCTAGCGGGAATGAGCAGTTCTTC
>TRBV28|TRBJ2-5|.
CASSSPGAQETQYF
TGTGCCAGCAGTTCGCCGGGGGCCCAAGAGACCCAGTACTTC
>TRBV6-5|TRBJ2-1|.
CASSYGPPWGSYNEQFF
TGTGCCAGCAGTTACGGTCCGCCTTGGGGGTCATACAATGAGCAGTTCTTC
>TRBV14|TRBJ2-7|TRBD1
CASSQVPPGQGSYEQYF
TGTGCCAGCAGCCAGGTCCCGCCGGGACAGGGCTCCTACGAGCAGTACTTC
>TRBV29-1|TRBJ2-6|TRBD2
CSVLGGIDSYSGANVLTF
TGCAGCGTTTTGGGGGGGATCGACAGTTACTCTGGGGCCAACGTCCTGACTTTC
>TRBV15|TRBJ2-7|.
CATSRGAGNSYEQYF
TGTGCCACCAGCAGAGGTGCAGGGAATTCCTACGAGCAGTACTTC
>TRBV4-1|TRBJ1-2|TRBD1
CASSQERGTDGYTF
TGCGCCAGCAGCCAAGAACGAGGGACAGATGGCTACACCTTC
>TRBV11-2|TRBJ2-5|.
CASSLDLGVGIHQETQYF
TGTGCCAGCAGCTTAGATCTGGGTGTTGGGATCCACCAAGAGACCCAGTACTTC
>TRBV24-1|TRBJ2-1|.
CATSDQHDGDNEQFF
TGTGCCACCAGTGACCAACATGACGGAGACAATGAGCAGTTCTTC